This T cell receptor (beta chain) is from a study of blood T cell repertoires in COVID-19. Clones were read by immunoSEQ multiplex PCR, and TCRdb kept only the in-frame ones, dropping some. The sample consists of approximately 280,000 clones, around 87% of them appearing once. Donors were grouped by their self-reported clinical history. Trimming took 6 bases from V and 8 from J; bases not matched to a gene: 16. This CDR3 spans 17 amino acids. Germline V gives CDR1 MDHEN, CDR2 SYDVKM. The receptor was isolated from a woman younger than 35 with acute COVID-19. The chain joins TRBV28 to TRBJ2-1; the match to TRBD2 covers 10 bases. The sample comprised PBMCs or T cells enriched from blood (not recorded which). The DNA of the CDR3 is TGTGCCAGCAGAGCGGGGGGGAGTCTGGGTGAGGGTTATGAGCAGTTCTTC. This sequence encodes CASRAGGSLGEGYEQFF.